This is a list of T cell receptor beta chains from one sample in a study of cytomegalovirus exposure and HLA in healthy donors. Measured with immunoSEQ multiplex PCR; TCRdb has only the in-frame clones, and not every one. The profile shows just under 250,000 clones, about 81% of them singletons. Sequencing was carried out using PBMCs. The receptors come from a woman aged 40-49 years in good health and CMV-seropositive. Both conserved end residues are part of each CDR3. A D gene is named only where the DNA matches it firmly. Some rows have no size entry. The others give once, few or many, or a class for an expanded clone.

size,V,J,D,DNA,CDR3
NA,TRBV5-6,TRBJ1-5,NA,TGTGCCAGCAGCTTCCTGGGGAGCGGATTCAAGGAGCCCCAGCATTTT,CASSFLGSGFKEPQHF
NA,TRBV4-1,TRBJ2-7,TRBD1,TGCGCCAGCAGCCGGGACAGGGGGGTCCGCGAGCAGTACTTC,CASSRDRGVREQYF
NA,TRBV11-3,TRBJ1-2,TRBD1,TGTGCCAGCAGCTTAGTACAGGGGGATGGCTACACCTTC,CASSLVQGDGYTF
NA,TRBV2,TRBJ1-2,NA,TGTGCCAGCACTCTGGACAGCTTAACGAACTATGGCTACACCTTC,CASTLDSLTNYGYTF
NA,TRBV30,TRBJ2-1,TRBD2,TGTGCCTGGAGTGTACTAGCGGGGTATCCTAGAAACAATGAGCAGTTCTTC,CAWSVLAGYPRNNEQFF
once,TRBV4-2,TRBJ1-1,NA,TGTGCCAGCAGCCAGGGCCAGGGCACTGAAGCTTTCTTT,CASSQGQGTEAFF
NA,TRBV9,TRBJ1-2,NA,TGTGCCAGCAGCGACAGGGATAGGTATGGCTACACCTTC,CASSDRDRYGYTF
NA,TRBV14,TRBJ2-1,NA,TGTGCCAGCAGCCAAGATTGGGGCAGAATCAATGAGCAGTTCTTC,CASSQDWGRINEQFF
NA,TRBV9,TRBJ1-2,TRBD1,TGTGCCAGCAGCGCTCCGTCGGGGGGACAGGGGTCTAATTCCAACTATGGCTACACCTTC,CASSAPSGGQGSNSNYGYTF
NA,TRBV9,TRBJ1-1,NA,TGTGCCAGCAGCGTAGGTCCGGGGGTTCACACTGAAGCTTTCTTT,CASSVGPGVHTEAFF
NA,TRBV7-7,TRBJ2-1,TRBD2,TGTGCTAGCAGCTTAGTCGCGGGAGTTGGTAATGAGCAGTTCTTC,CASSLVAGVGNEQFF
NA,TRBV20-1,TRBJ2-3,NA,TGCAGTGCTGTGCGTACAGATACGCAGTATTTT,CSAVRTDTQYF
NA,TRBV2,TRBJ1-2,NA,TGTGCCCGTTCGGACAGATCGAACTATGGCTACACCTTC,CARSDRSNYGYTF
once,TRBV28,TRBJ1-4,NA,TGTGCCAGCAGTTCCGGCGGCGGAGTGCGGGAAAAACTGTTTTTT,CASSSGGGVREKLFF
NA,TRBV5-8,TRBJ2-7,TRBD1,TGTGCCAGCAGCCCGGGACAGGGAGTCTCCTTCGAGCAGTACTTC,CASSPGQGVSFEQYF
NA,TRBV19,TRBJ1-5,NA,TGTGCCAGTAGTATCGTCGGGGGTTATAGCAATCAGCCCCAGCATTTT,CASSIVGGYSNQPQHF
NA,TRBV4-3,TRBJ1-5,NA,TGCGCCAGCAGCCCGACAGGCAATCAGCCCCAGCATTTT,CASSPTGNQPQHF
NA,TRBV7-2,TRBJ2-7,TRBD2,TGTGCCAGCAGCTTAGTGGCTAGCGGGAGGTCTTCCTACGAGCAGTACTTC,CASSLVASGRSSYEQYF
NA,TRBV9,TRBJ2-6,NA,TGTGCCAGCAGCCCGAGAGGGGGGGGCGGGGGAGCAGGGGCCAACGTCCTGACTTTC,CASSPRGGGGGAGANVLTF
NA,TRBV5-5,TRBJ2-1,NA,TGTGCCAGCAGCTTCGAACAGAGATTTACGTACAATGAGCAGTTCTTC,CASSFEQRFTYNEQFF
once,TRBV14,TRBJ1-1,NA,TGTGCCAGCAGCCCTAAGAGGGTCGGGAGCACTGAAGCTTTCTTT,CASSPKRVGSTEAFF
NA,TRBV5-1,TRBJ1-3,NA,TGCGCCAGCAGCTTGAGTGGCGCGACAGACTCTGGAAACACCATATATTTT,CASSLSGATDSGNTIYF
NA,TRBV7-2,TRBJ2-3,TRBD2,TGTGCCAGCAGATCGGGACTAGGCACAGATACGCAGTATTTT,CASRSGLGTDTQYF
NA,TRBV5-5,TRBJ1-2,NA,TGTGCCAGCAGCTTGGAGCAGTGGGCTGGCTATGGCTACACCTTC,CASSLEQWAGYGYTF
NA,TRBV27,TRBJ1-1,NA,TGTGCCAGCAGTTTATCGAGCATAATGAACACTGAAGCTTTCTTT,CASSLSSIMNTEAFF
few,TRBV4-2,TRBJ2-2,NA,TGTGCCAGCAGCCAAGAGGAGGACAGTCAGGGCCGGGAGCTGTTTTTT,CASSQEEDSQGRELFF
NA,TRBV27,TRBJ2-7,TRBD1,TGTGCCAGGACAGGGGTCGAGCAGTACTTC,CARTGVEQYF
NA,TRBV2,TRBJ1-5,TRBD1,TGTGCCAGCAGGATAACAGGGGATCAGCCCCAGCATTTT,CASRITGDQPQHF
NA,TRBV19,TRBJ2-1,NA,TGTGCCAGTAGTGCCTCGGTACTCTCCTACAATGAGCAGTTCTTC,CASSASVLSYNEQFF
NA,TRBV4-1,TRBJ2-1,NA,TGCGCCAGCAGCGTCGTCAATGAGCAGTTCTTC,CASSVVNEQFF
NA,TRBV7-2,TRBJ2-1,NA,TGTGCCAGCAGCTTGGAGGGAGTCTCGAATGAGCAGTTCTTC,CASSLEGVSNEQFF
NA,TRBV11-2,TRBJ2-7,NA,TGTGCCAGCAGCGAGGCTGGGAGGGAGCAGTACTTC,CASSEAGREQYF
NA,TRBV7-2,TRBJ1-1,NA,TGTGCCAGCAGCTCCCAACAGGGTACGAGCACTGAAGCTTTCTTT,CASSSQQGTSTEAFF
once,TRBV5-3,TRBJ1-1,NA,TGTGCCAGACCGAGGCGGTTGATGGCGGGCACTGAAGCTTTCTTT,CARPRRLMAGTEAFF
NA,TRBV21-1,TRBJ1-2,NA,TGTGCCAGCAACGGGACACGGATTAACTATGGCTACACCTTC,CASNGTRINYGYTF
NA,TRBV10-2,TRBJ1-2,NA,TGCGCCAGCAGTGAAGGGGGTTGGGGCGGCTACACCTTC,CASSEGGWGGYTF
NA,TRBV5-1,TRBJ1-2,NA,TGCGCCAGCAGCTTGAGGTTCAAGGGGCCCCTAGGCTATGGCTACACCTTC,CASSLRFKGPLGYGYTF
NA,TRBV5-8,TRBJ2-6,NA,TGTGCCAGCAGCCCGCGGGGTCTCGGATCCTCTGGGGCCAACGTCCTGACTTTC,CASSPRGLGSSGANVLTF
NA,TRBV11-1,TRBJ2-3,NA,TGTGCCAGCAGCTTATTGGCTCGGGGTACAGATACGCAGTATTTT,CASSLLARGTDTQYF
few,TRBV18,TRBJ2-3,TRBD1,TGTGCCAGCTCAGCGCTGACAGGGGGCACAGATACGCAGTATTTT,CASSALTGGTDTQYF
NA,TRBV29-1,TRBJ2-3,NA,TGCAGCGCAGCGATATTAGATACGCAGTATTTT,CSAAILDTQYF
NA,TRBV19,TRBJ2-2,NA,TGTGCCAGTAGTCCTAAGAACACCGGGGAGCTGTTTTTT,CASSPKNTGELFF
NA,TRBV4-1,TRBJ2-7,TRBD2,TGCGCCAGCAGCCAAGGGACTAGCGGTTCGGCGCAGTACTTC,CASSQGTSGSAQYF
NA,TRBV5-4,TRBJ1-1,NA,TGTGCCAGCAGCTTGGCCAACTTTGGGAACACTGAAGCTTTCTTT,CASSLANFGNTEAFF
NA,TRBV10-2,TRBJ2-1,NA,TGCGCCAGCAGTGGGGCGCAGGGAAGCCACAATGAGCAGTTCTTC,CASSGAQGSHNEQFF
few,TRBV9,TRBJ2-1,TRBD2,TGTGCCAGCAGCCTCCCAGCGGGGGGGCAGGAGATTAGCTCCTACAATGAGCAGTTCTTC,CASSLPAGGQEISSYNEQFF
few,TRBV11-2,TRBJ1-4,NA,TGTGCCAGCAGCCTAAGTCTAGCCAGGGGAGCTAATGAAAAACTGTTTTTT,CASSLSLARGANEKLFF
NA,TRBV2,TRBJ2-7,TRBD2,TGTGCCAGCAGTTGGACTAGCGGGAGAGTAATCGACGAGCAGTACTTC,CASSWTSGRVIDEQYF
NA,TRBV6-5,TRBJ1-6,TRBD1,TGTGCCAGCGGTCACCAGCAGGGACAGGGCCCACCCCTCCACTTT,CASGHQQGQGPPLHF
NA,TRBV7-9,TRBJ1-2,NA,TGTGCCAGCAGCCCCTCCAGGTTCTATGGCTACACCTTC,CASSPSRFYGYTF
NA,TRBV9,TRBJ1-5,NA,TGTGCCAGCAGCGACGGGGGGATCGGTCAGCCCCAGCATTTT,CASSDGGIGQPQHF
few,TRBV4-1,TRBJ2-5,TRBD2,TGCGCCAGCAGCCCTAGCGGGGGGGCAGGTTCTGGTGGAGAGACCCAGTACTTC,CASSPSGGAGSGGETQYF
NA,TRBV10-3,TRBJ2-1,NA,TGTGCCATCAGTGAGTCCCACGGGAGAGGGTCAAATGAGCAGTTCTTC,CAISESHGRGSNEQFF
few,TRBV27,TRBJ2-1,TRBD1,TGTGCCAGCAGTTTCGGACAGGCTTGGAATGAGCAGTTCTTC,CASSFGQAWNEQFF
NA,TRBV14,TRBJ2-3,TRBD2,TGTGCCAGCAGCCAAGGTTATGGGTTGCTTCGGGCTAGCGGGAGAGCAGATACGCAGTATTTT,CASSQGYGLLRASGRADTQYF
NA,TRBV18,TRBJ2-1,NA,TGTGCCAGCTCACCATCCTCCAGGGACAATGAGCAGTTCTTC,CASSPSSRDNEQFF
NA,TRBV5-1,TRBJ2-4,NA,TGCGCCAGCAGCAGCGGGCGGGTGCCCCTAGCCAAAAACATTCAGTACTTC,CASSSGRVPLAKNIQYF
NA,TRBV4-2,TRBJ2-7,TRBD1,TGTGCCAGCAGCCATGGGGGACAGCCCTACGAGCAGTACTTC,CASSHGGQPYEQYF
NA,TRBV7-2,TRBJ1-4,TRBD1,TGTGCCAGCAGCTTAGCACAGGGGGTTAATGAAAAACTGTTTTTT,CASSLAQGVNEKLFF
few,TRBV6-5,TRBJ1-6,NA,TGTGCCAGCAGTTACAGTTCAAATCGGGATGGTTCACCCCTCCACTTT,CASSYSSNRDGSPLHF